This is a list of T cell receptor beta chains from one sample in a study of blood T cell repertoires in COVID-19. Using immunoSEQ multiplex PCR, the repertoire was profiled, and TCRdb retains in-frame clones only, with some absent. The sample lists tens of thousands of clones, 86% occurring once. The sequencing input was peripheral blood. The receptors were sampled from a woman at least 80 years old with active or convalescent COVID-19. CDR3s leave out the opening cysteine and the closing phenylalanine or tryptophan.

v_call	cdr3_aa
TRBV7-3	ASSANPTFRGNEQF
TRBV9	ASRDSSTDTQY
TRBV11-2	ASSPHGTGGIDEQF
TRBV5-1	ASSLGTGAYNEQF
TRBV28	ASSLGGSNTEAF
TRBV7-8	ASSPPSRGAKNIQY
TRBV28	ASILTGTSGNTIY
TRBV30	AWSTTGGVGYT
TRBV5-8	ASSLPDRNTEAF
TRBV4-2	ASSQEWDSYTGELF
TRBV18	ASSYDRVGSYEQY
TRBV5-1	ASSLDWGRGNTIY
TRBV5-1	ASSGGGGSGYNEQF
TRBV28	ASNAPETSGSGTDTQY
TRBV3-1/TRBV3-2	ASSQASSGRPYEQY
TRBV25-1	ARSRGPKDYEQY
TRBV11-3	ASSLEVSSYEQY
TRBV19	ASSIGFLRGGQSNQPQH
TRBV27	ASSRHGYNEKLF
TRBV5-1	ASSSTGDNYGYT
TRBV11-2	ASSKTLVPTDTQY
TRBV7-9	ASSPGPAGSRGYT
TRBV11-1	ASSLLAVFGHDEQF
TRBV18	ASSWSGGKDTQY
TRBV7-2	ASSLSPSYEQY
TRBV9	ASSVGQGVSYEQY
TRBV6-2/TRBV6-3	ASSRTGVLAF
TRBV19	ASSIPGVRGQTQY
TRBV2	ASRTDTGELF
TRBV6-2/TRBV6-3	ASSLGGTMGRFEQF
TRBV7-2	ASSPVGGFYGYT
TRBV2	ASSDNSREAF
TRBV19	ASSFHWLAVLPNTGELF